The sequence of this TCR beta chain was determined in a study of metastatic and nonmetastatic thyroid tumors. About the research overall: Repertoire comparison spanned blood and tumor or nodule tissue of malignant and benign thyroid patients. Points from the study as a whole: The study reportedly found significantly higher TCR beta diversity in malignant thyroid tumors than benign nodules, in blood and tumor.

This clone has a count of ten or more. Its specificity is not known. Per germline, CDR1 LNHDA and CDR2 SQIVND (reference sequence). There are 15 residues in the CDR3. The trim removed 7 bases at V and 5 bases at J, leaving 10 bases unmatched. Thyroid surgery had not been preceded by any treatment in any patient. In the original processing: Variation in CDR3 across clinicopathological groups served as the basis for constructing a distant-metastasis classifier in papillary thyroid cancer. With MiXCR, TCRdb reprocessed the PCR reads. TCRdb's processing, not the study's, gives the V and J calls here. The sample lists 53,000 or so clones; 20% to 25% were seen once.

This rearrangement joins TRBV19 to TRBJ2-2; 7 bases line up with TRBD2. This sequence originates from a female donor with papillary thyroid cancer or a benign thyroid nodule (not recorded which). Some clones in this sample may be carry-over from other donors' samples. Sample: blood. The CDR3 here is CASTRLGGLTGELFF. DNA of the CDR3: TGTGCCAGTACCCGTTTGGGGGGGTTGACCGGGGAGCTGTTTTTT.